This T cell receptor (beta chain) was sequenced during a study of CD8+CD57+ T cells in acquired aplastic anemia. This clonotype has at least ten counts. Genomic DNA was employed as the template in profiling TCR beta VDJ and CDR3. Using its own MiXCR run on the reads, TCRdb lists one record per CDR3 protein. Here the sample spans some 240,000 distinct CDR3 sequences, 34% being singletons. The sequence came from a human donor in good health, serving as a control. Sequencing was performed on sorted CD4+, CD8+, or CD8+CD57+ T cells (not recorded which) from PBMCs.

The CDR3 loop is CASSLAWLAVVTIDTQYF. The CDR3 bases are TGTGCCAGCAGCTTAGCGTGGCTAGCGGTGGTTACGATAGATACGCAGTATTTT. The gene calls are TRBV11-1 and TRBJ2-3; the match to TRBD2 covers 7 bases. The ends lost 0 bases at V and 5 bases at J; junction bases unmatched: 14. There are 18 residues in the CDR3. Germline loops: CDR1 SGHAT, CDR2 FQDESV (reference sequence).